This T cell receptor beta chain was recorded in a study of T cells in Graves' hyperthyroidism and ophthalmopathy. What was amplified from RNA transcripts were TCR beta CDR3 regions. HTBI primers were employed in a first-round RT-PCR of the TCR CDR3. From the multiplex PCR reads, TCRdb called clonotypes with MiXCR, one entry per CDR3 protein. The data hold around 350,000 distinct CDR3 sequences, with 13% to 15% observed a single time. Diagnoses were established using clinical symptoms, serum thyroxine and TRAb, thyroid ultrasound and orbital computed tomography. The germline gives CDR1 MNHEY, CDR2 SVGEGT. The CDR3 sequence is 12 residues long. V shed 11 bases and J shed 6 bases, with 14 bases lying between them. This clonotype was counted between two and nine times.

The gene calls are TRBV6-2 or TRBV6-3 and TRBJ2-1, with D possibly matching TRBD1 (6 bases). The sequencing input was blood. The receptor was derived from a woman aged 55-69 years with Graves' ophthalmopathy. CDR3 sequence reads: CAVRTVGNEQFF. CDR3 nucleotide sequence: TGTGCCGTTCGGACAGTCGGCAATGAGCAGTTCTTC.